This is a list of T cell receptor beta chains from one sample in a study of yellow fever vaccine responses in identical twins. Using its own MiXCR run on the RT-PCR reads, TCRdb lists one record per CDR3 protein. The data contain approximately 2,300 distinct CDR3 sequences, less than 90% of them seen just once; the ten biggest clones take up roughly 3.5%. The sample in question was T cells from blood (PBMCs), unsorted or a sorted subset (not recorded which), obtained before or after yellow fever vaccination (not recorded which). The source is a young woman who received the yellow fever vaccine. The CDR3 runs from the conserved cysteine through the conserved F or W. The D gene is left open where the match is weak. Clone size appears in some rows only: once, few, many, or a class for an expanded clone.

j_call: TRBJ1-1; d_call: -; clone_size: -; v_call: TRBV11-1; cdr3_aa: CASSSRSAAMNTEAFF; cdr3_nt: TGTGCCAGCAGCTCCCGATCCGCAGCCATGAACACTGAAGCTTTCTTT
j_call: TRBJ1-1; d_call: -; clone_size: -; v_call: TRBV7-6; cdr3_aa: CVSSSNHGEAFF; cdr3_nt: TGTGTCAGCAGCTCAAACCACGGTGAGGCTTTCTTT
j_call: TRBJ1-1; d_call: -; clone_size: -; v_call: TRBV11-2; cdr3_aa: CASSLEWEGVKNTEAFF; cdr3_nt: TGTGCCAGCAGCTTAGAGTGGGAGGGGGTGAAGAACACTGAAGCTTTCTTT
j_call: TRBJ1-2; d_call: -; clone_size: few; v_call: TRBV6-1; cdr3_aa: CASGRGSYGYTF; cdr3_nt: TGTGCCAGCGGACGGGGGAGCTATGGCTACACCTTC
j_call: TRBJ2-5; d_call: -; clone_size: once; v_call: TRBV18; cdr3_aa: CASSPLKTQYF; cdr3_nt: TGTGCCAGCTCACCACTGAAGACCCAGTACTTC
j_call: TRBJ2-7; d_call: -; clone_size: -; v_call: TRBV5-4; cdr3_aa: CASSWTGGYEQYF; cdr3_nt: TGTGCCAGCAGCTGGACGGGTGGTTACGAGCAGTACTTC
j_call: TRBJ2-7; d_call: -; clone_size: -; v_call: TRBV7-6; cdr3_aa: CASSNTITYEQYF; cdr3_nt: TGTGCCAGCAGCAACACTATAACCTACGAGCAGTACTTC
j_call: TRBJ1-1; d_call: -; clone_size: -; v_call: TRBV27; cdr3_aa: CTSSLRGNTEAFF; cdr3_nt: TGCACCAGCAGTTTACGGGGGAACACTGAAGCTTTCTTT
j_call: TRBJ2-3; d_call: -; clone_size: -; v_call: TRBV2; cdr3_aa: CASSEPATDTQYF; cdr3_nt: TGTGCCAGCAGTGAACCGGCCACAGATACGCAGTATTTT
j_call: TRBJ2-5; d_call: -; clone_size: -; v_call: TRBV12-3/TRBV12-4; cdr3_aa: CASRQGRAEETQYF; cdr3_nt: TGTGCCAGCAGGCAGGGTCGGGCAGAAGAGACCCAGTACTTC
j_call: TRBJ1-6; d_call: TRBD1; clone_size: -; v_call: TRBV13; cdr3_aa: CASSKGQSAPSLHF; cdr3_nt: TGTGCCAGCAGCAAGGGACAGTCAGCCCCTTCCCTCCACTTT
j_call: TRBJ1-4; d_call: -; clone_size: once; v_call: TRBV10-3; cdr3_aa: CAISDGGRRKKLFF; cdr3_nt: TGTGCCATCAGTGATGGGGGTCGGAGGAAAAAACTGTTTTTT
j_call: TRBJ2-1; d_call: TRBD1; clone_size: -; v_call: TRBV11-1; cdr3_aa: CASSLGQGAVNEQFF; cdr3_nt: TGTGCCAGCAGCTTGGGGCAGGGGGCTGTTAATGAGCAGTTCTTC
j_call: TRBJ2-1; d_call: -; clone_size: -; v_call: TRBV10-3; cdr3_aa: CAISRGSDNEQFF; cdr3_nt: TGTGCCATTTCTCGGGGGAGCGACAATGAGCAGTTCTTC
j_call: TRBJ1-5; d_call: -; clone_size: -; v_call: TRBV2; cdr3_aa: CASSEVQFLDQPQHF; cdr3_nt: TGTGCCAGCAGTGAGGTACAGTTCCTTGATCAGCCCCAGCATTTT
j_call: TRBJ2-3; d_call: -; clone_size: -; v_call: TRBV7-3; cdr3_aa: CASSLRGLTSTDTQYF; cdr3_nt: TGTGCCAGCAGCTTAAGAGGACTTACTAGCACAGATACGCAGTATTTT
j_call: TRBJ1-1; d_call: -; clone_size: few; v_call: TRBV20-1; cdr3_aa: CSAPTGGRDNTEAFF; cdr3_nt: TGCAGTGCTCCTACGGGGGGCAGAGATAACACTGAAGCTTTCTTT
j_call: TRBJ1-1; d_call: -; clone_size: -; v_call: TRBV6-2/TRBV6-3; cdr3_aa: CASSYAFLNTEAFF; cdr3_nt: TGTGCCAGCAGTTACGCGTTCTTGAACACTGAAGCTTTCTTT
j_call: TRBJ2-5; d_call: -; clone_size: -; v_call: TRBV28; cdr3_aa: CASSLRRGETQYF; cdr3_nt: TGTGCCAGCAGTTTACGCAGGGGAGAGACCCAGTACTTC
j_call: TRBJ1-1; d_call: -; clone_size: -; v_call: TRBV7-7; cdr3_aa: CASSHSANTEAFF; cdr3_nt: TGTGCCAGCAGCCATTCAGCGAACACTGAAGCTTTCTTT
j_call: TRBJ2-7; d_call: TRBD2; clone_size: -; v_call: TRBV29-1; cdr3_aa: CSATVAGVLTYEQYF; cdr3_nt: TGCAGCGCAACTGTAGCGGGAGTTCTTACCTACGAGCAGTACTTC
j_call: TRBJ2-2; d_call: -; clone_size: -; v_call: TRBV11-3; cdr3_aa: CASSLNRRWLFF; cdr3_nt: TGTGCCAGCAGCTTAAACCGCAGATGGCTGTTTTTT
j_call: TRBJ1-4; d_call: TRBD1; clone_size: -; v_call: TRBV4-2; cdr3_aa: CASSTSRTGSEKLFF; cdr3_nt: TGTGCCAGCAGCACCTCCCGGACAGGGAGTGAAAAACTGTTTTTT
j_call: TRBJ1-1; d_call: -; clone_size: -; v_call: TRBV10-1; cdr3_aa: CASSEGRINTEAFF; cdr3_nt: TGCGCCAGCAGTGAAGGGCGGATTAACACTGAAGCTTTCTTT
j_call: TRBJ2-1; d_call: -; clone_size: -; v_call: TRBV28; cdr3_aa: CASSRRTNEQFF; cdr3_nt: TGTGCCAGCAGTAGACGGACCAATGAGCAGTTCTTC
j_call: TRBJ1-1; d_call: -; clone_size: -; v_call: TRBV7-7; cdr3_aa: CASSLVEGTEAFF; cdr3_nt: TGTGCCAGCAGCTTAGTGGAGGGCACTGAAGCTTTCTTT
j_call: TRBJ2-3; d_call: TRBD2; clone_size: -; v_call: TRBV9; cdr3_aa: CASSVRLAESADTQYF; cdr3_nt: TGTGCCAGCAGCGTCCGACTAGCGGAGTCCGCAGATACGCAGTATTTT
j_call: TRBJ2-1; d_call: -; clone_size: -; v_call: TRBV2; cdr3_aa: CASSDGLGLNEQFF; cdr3_nt: TGTGCCAGCAGTGACGGACTGGGACTCAATGAGCAGTTCTTC
j_call: TRBJ2-7; d_call: TRBD2; clone_size: -; v_call: TRBV2; cdr3_aa: CASSERRLAAEEQYF; cdr3_nt: TGTGCCAGCAGTGAAAGGAGGCTAGCGGCCGAGGAGCAGTACTTC
j_call: TRBJ2-3; d_call: TRBD1; clone_size: -; v_call: TRBV19; cdr3_aa: CASSMTGPTDTQYF; cdr3_nt: TGTGCCAGTAGTATGACAGGGCCGACAGATACGCAGTATTTT
j_call: TRBJ1-1; d_call: TRBD1; clone_size: -; v_call: TRBV11-3; cdr3_aa: CASSSGQGGTEAFF; cdr3_nt: TGTGCCAGCAGCTCGGGACAGGGAGGCACTGAAGCTTTCTTT
j_call: TRBJ2-1; d_call: TRBD2; clone_size: -; v_call: TRBV29-1; cdr3_aa: CSVSGLAGAYNEQFF; cdr3_nt: TGCAGCGTCAGCGGACTAGCGGGAGCGTACAATGAGCAGTTCTTC
j_call: TRBJ2-1; d_call: TRBD2; clone_size: -; v_call: TRBV5-4; cdr3_aa: CASSLAGLAINEQFF; cdr3_nt: TGTGCCAGCAGCTTGGCAGGACTAGCGATAAATGAGCAGTTCTTC
j_call: TRBJ1-3; d_call: -; clone_size: -; v_call: TRBV2; cdr3_aa: CASSGRTVSGNTIYF; cdr3_nt: TGTGCCAGCAGTGGCAGGACGGTCTCTGGAAACACCATATATTTT
j_call: TRBJ1-2; d_call: TRBD1; clone_size: -; v_call: TRBV2; cdr3_aa: CASSESGQAYGYTF; cdr3_nt: TGTGCCAGCAGTGAATCGGGACAGGCCTATGGCTACACCTTC
j_call: TRBJ2-5; d_call: -; clone_size: -; v_call: TRBV18; cdr3_aa: CASSPFGMANQETQYF; cdr3_nt: TGTGCCAGCTCACCTTTCGGGATGGCCAACCAAGAGACCCAGTACTTC
j_call: TRBJ1-1; d_call: TRBD1; clone_size: -; v_call: TRBV2; cdr3_aa: CASSEVTGGLDTEAFF; cdr3_nt: TGTGCCAGCAGTGAAGTAACAGGGGGCTTGGACACTGAAGCTTTCTTT
j_call: TRBJ2-1; d_call: TRBD2; clone_size: -; v_call: TRBV20-1; cdr3_aa: CSARDSRLAEGNEQFF; cdr3_nt: TGCAGTGCTAGAGATTCTCGGCTAGCGGAAGGAAATGAGCAGTTCTTC
j_call: TRBJ2-5; d_call: -; clone_size: -; v_call: TRBV11-1; cdr3_aa: CASSRDLGKETQYF; cdr3_nt: TGTGCCAGCAGCCGGGACCTCGGGAAAGAGACCCAGTACTTC
j_call: TRBJ1-2; d_call: -; clone_size: few; v_call: TRBV10-3; cdr3_aa: CAISESSRDAYTF; cdr3_nt: TGTGCCATCAGTGAGTCGTCCAGGGACGCCTACACCTTC
j_call: TRBJ1-3; d_call: -; clone_size: -; v_call: TRBV7-9; cdr3_aa: CASSRLGNTIYF; cdr3_nt: TGTGCCAGCAGCAGGTTGGGAAACACCATATATTTT
j_call: TRBJ2-1; d_call: -; clone_size: -; v_call: TRBV2; cdr3_aa: CASSETALGQFF; cdr3_nt: TGTGCCAGCAGTGAAACTGCTTTGGGGCAGTTCTTC
j_call: TRBJ2-3; d_call: TRBD1; clone_size: -; v_call: TRBV4-1; cdr3_aa: CASSQADRVVTDTQYF; cdr3_nt: TGCGCCAGCAGCCAAGCGGACAGGGTTGTCACAGATACGCAGTATTTT
j_call: TRBJ2-3; d_call: -; clone_size: -; v_call: TRBV5-1; cdr3_aa: CASSQRTGDTQYF; cdr3_nt: TGCGCCAGCAGCCAGAGGACTGGAGATACGCAGTATTTT
j_call: TRBJ2-1; d_call: -; clone_size: -; v_call: TRBV12-3/TRBV12-4; cdr3_aa: CASSFKGSSYNEQFF; cdr3_nt: TGTGCCAGCAGTTTTAAGGGGAGCTCCTACAATGAGCAGTTCTTC
j_call: TRBJ2-1; d_call: TRBD2; clone_size: once; v_call: TRBV18; cdr3_aa: CASSPSVSGVTHNEQFF; cdr3_nt: TGTGCCAGCTCACCGTCCGTTAGCGGGGTTACCCACAATGAGCAGTTCTTC
j_call: TRBJ2-4; d_call: TRBD2; clone_size: -; v_call: TRBV11-3; cdr3_aa: CASSLVGRTAKNIQYF; cdr3_nt: TGTGCCAGCAGCTTAGTCGGGAGGACCGCCAAAAACATTCAGTACTTC
j_call: TRBJ2-1; d_call: -; clone_size: -; v_call: TRBV29-1; cdr3_aa: CSVEDLGNEQFF; cdr3_nt: TGCAGCGTTGAAGATCTTGGCAATGAGCAGTTCTTC
j_call: TRBJ1-1; d_call: -; clone_size: -; v_call: TRBV28; cdr3_aa: CASSLDGNTEAFF; cdr3_nt: TGTGCCAGCAGTTTGGACGGGAACACTGAAGCTTTCTTT